A selection of T cell receptor beta chains follows, all from one sample in a study of cytomegalovirus exposure and HLA in healthy donors. TCRdb keeps only in-frame clones here, not all; method: immunoSEQ multiplex PCR. The sample contains about 93,000 clones, over 75% of which appear only once. What was sequenced was PBMCs. Receptors were obtained from a middle-aged man in good health and CMV-seronegative. Both conserved end residues are part of each CDR3. Fields, in order: J gene, clone size, D gene, V gene, CDR3 protein, CDR3 DNA. D genes are given only for firm matches. Size tells how often a clone was seen (once, few, many) or the class of an expanded clone, and some rows leave it out.

>TRBJ2-3|NA|TRBD1|TRBV19
CASRDRGHTDTQYF
TGTGCCAGTAGGGACAGGGGGCATACAGATACGCAGTATTTT
>TRBJ1-5|NA|NA|TRBV7-2
CASSLGGSSNQPQHF
TGTGCCAGCAGCTTAGGAGGTAGTAGCAATCAGCCCCAGCATTTT
>TRBJ2-5|NA|NA|TRBV6-1
CASSPRGSQETQYF
TGTGCCAGCAGTCCCCGAGGGAGTCAAGAGACCCAGTACTTC
>TRBJ2-7|NA|TRBD1|TRBV9
CASGTGGYEQYF
TGTGCCAGTGGGACAGGGGGCTACGAGCAGTACTTC
>TRBJ1-1|NA|TRBD1|TRBV5-1
CASSLIVGTGEAEAFF
TGCGCCAGCAGCTTAATCGTGGGAACAGGGGAAGCTGAAGCTTTCTTT
>TRBJ2-5|few|TRBD1|TRBV7-6
CASSSSAGTAGETQYF
TGTGCCAGCAGCTCTTCTGCCGGGACAGCAGGAGAGACCCAGTACTTC
>TRBJ2-3|NA|TRBD2|TRBV5-4
CASTLAGATDTQYF
TGTGCCAGCACCCTAGCGGGCGCAACAGATACGCAGTATTTT
>TRBJ2-7|NA|TRBD1|TRBV7-2
CASSPDGTASYEQYF
TGTGCCAGCAGCCCTGACGGGACAGCGTCCTACGAGCAGTACTTC
>TRBJ1-2|NA|TRBD1|TRBV7-6
CASSLVAGTGDYGYTF
TGTGCCAGCAGCCTAGTAGCTGGGACAGGGGACTATGGCTACACCTTC
>TRBJ1-1|NA|TRBD1|TRBV27
CASSSLSIWGQVTRNTEAFF
TGTGCCAGCAGTTCTCTGAGTATTTGGGGACAGGTGACCCGGAACACTGAAGCTTTCTTT
>TRBJ2-7|NA|TRBD2|TRBV11-2
CASSSGLAGGPSQYF
TGTGCCAGCAGCTCCGGACTAGCGGGAGGGCCCTCGCAGTACTTC
>TRBJ1-6|NA|TRBD1|TRBV7-3
CASSLTGVGTNSPLHF
TGTGCCAGCAGCTTGACAGGGGTCGGGACTAATTCACCCCTCCACTTT
>TRBJ2-7|NA|NA|TRBV6-5
CASSYTGTPRNEQYF
TGTGCCAGCAGTTACACCGGGACTCCTAGGAACGAGCAGTACTTC
>TRBJ2-7|NA|TRBD1|TRBV7-3
CASSLTGGQGADYSYEQYF
TGTGCCAGCAGCTTAACAGGGGGACAGGGGGCCGACTACTCCTACGAGCAGTACTTC
>TRBJ2-1|NA|TRBD2|TRBV11-3
CASSLSGRGYNEQFF
TGTGCCAGCAGCCTCAGCGGGAGAGGTTACAATGAGCAGTTCTTC
>TRBJ2-1|few|NA|TRBV5-1
CASRDSLASYNEQFF
TGCGCCAGCAGGGACAGCTTAGCGTCCTACAATGAGCAGTTCTTC
>TRBJ2-5|NA|TRBD1|TRBV7-3
CASSQQGSETQYF
TGTGCCAGCAGCCAACAGGGGAGCGAGACCCAGTACTTC
>TRBJ2-2|NA|NA|TRBV11-2
CASSLEWAGGELFF
TGTGCCAGCAGCTTAGAGTGGGCAGGCGGGGAGCTGTTTTTT
>TRBJ2-7|NA|TRBD1|TRBV15
CATSRERQGRGFAEQYF
TGTGCCACCAGCAGAGAGCGACAGGGAAGGGGATTTGCCGAGCAGTACTTC
>TRBJ2-1|NA|TRBD2|TRBV7-9
CASSPGTSGSSEQFF
TGTGCCAGCAGCCCGGGGACTAGCGGGAGTAGTGAGCAGTTCTTC
>TRBJ1-2|NA|NA|TRBV11-3
CASSFEGGYGYTF
TGTGCCAGCAGCTTCGAGGGAGGCTATGGCTACACCTTC
>TRBJ1-5|NA|TRBD1|TRBV5-6
CASSLQGAMQPQHF
TGTGCCAGCAGCTTGCAGGGGGCAATGCAGCCCCAGCATTTT
>TRBJ2-3|few|NA|TRBV30
CAWGPSSTDTQYF
TGTGCCTGGGGGCCCTCCTCCACAGATACGCAGTATTTT
>TRBJ1-2|NA|NA|TRBV19
CASTTRDRTDPYGYTF
TGTGCCAGTACCACCCGAGATAGGACAGACCCATATGGCTACACCTTC
>TRBJ2-5|NA|TRBD2|TRBV7-9
CASSLSGSYEQYF
TGTGCCAGCAGCTTGAGCGGGAGTTATGAGCAGTACTTC
>TRBJ2-1|NA|NA|TRBV15
CATSRDRHRELYNEQFF
TGTGCCACCAGCAGAGATCGCCACCGGGAACTCTACAATGAGCAGTTCTTC